The 3 T cell receptor beta chains below were found in one sample sequenced in a study of breast tumors, draining lymph nodes, adjacent tissues. Each CDR3 protein is one row after TCRdb ran MiXCR on the multiplex PCR reads. The data hold approximately 22,000 distinct CDR3 sequences, with roughly 30% observed a single time. The sample consisted of breast tumor tissue. These receptors were taken from a female donor with breast cancer. Some clones in this sample may be carry-over from other donors' samples.

This clonotype was detected once. The chain joins TRBV25-1 to TRBJ2-6; D is perhaps TRBD1 (5 bases). There are 18 residues in the CDR3. Germline CDR1 MGHDK, CDR2 SYGVNS. Trimming pared 6 bases from V and 0 bases from J, leaving 18 bases between. The CDR3 protein is CASRSGLGGLSGANVLTF. The CDR3 region has the DNA TGTGCCAGCAGGTCAGGGTTGGGTGGCCTCTCTGGGGCCAACGTCCTGACTTTC.

This clonotype has at least ten counts. V gene TRBV6-2 or TRBV6-3 combines with J gene TRBJ2-7, with TRBD1 matching over 7 bases. The CDR3 is 15 amino acids. Trimming took 5 bases from V and 6 from J; bases not matched to a gene: 13. Germline values: CDR1 MNHEY, CDR2 SVGEGT. The CDR3 is CASSPTHEGASEQYF. The CDR3 coding sequence is TGTGCCAGCAGTCCAACCCATGAGGGGGCTAGCGAGCAGTACTTC.

This chain joins TRBV13 and TRBJ2-7; D is ambiguous. Germline CDR1 PRHDT, CDR2 FYEKMQ (reference sequence). V dropped 4 bases and J dropped 0 bases, with 10 bases sitting between them. The CDR3 has 14 amino acids. The DNA of the CDR3 is TGTGCCAGCAGCTCCCATTCGAGCTCCTACGAGCAGTACGTC. As protein: CASSSHSSSYEQYV.